This T cell receptor beta chain was observed in a study of blood T cells in healthy people across ages. The second PCR ran about 6 to 12 cycles with a sample-barcoded 5' primer and J-beta primers. A single record per CDR3 protein comes from TCRdb applying MiXCR to the 5' RACE reads. Among 1.4 million to 1.5 million distinct CDR3 sequences listed, around two fifths were seen once. In this sample, this clonotype turned up a few times. V lost 11 bases and J lost 8, with 24 bases in between. The CDR3 extends over 14 amino acids. The germline gives CDR1 ENHRY, CDR2 SYGVKD. The TCR originated in a woman between 18 and 30 years old in good health. Input material: blood. The chain carries TRBV10-3 and TRBJ1-2, with D unclear. The CDR3 here is CAASLGHMAEGYTF. For the CDR3, the DNA is TGTGCCGCCTCCTTGGGCCATATGGCGGAAGGCTACACCTTC.